This TCR beta chain was retrieved from a study of B cell selection in AIRE deficiency. CD4+CD127+ cells were sorted as the conventional CD4 T cells. The germline V gene has CDR1 MNHEY and CDR2 SVGAGI. With 5 bases removed from V and 5 bases from J, the gap between germline ends came to 7 bases. This CDR3 has 12 residues. Repertoires were generated with immunoSEQ multiplex PCR, while TCRdb's copy carries only in-frame clones and drops some. The sample has about 24,000 clones, approximately 96% seen once. The V call is TRBV6-5, the J call TRBJ1-5, with D unclear. The material sequenced was CD4+CD127+ conventional T cells sorted from PBMCs. The sequence derives from a human donor in good health. CDR3 coding DNA: TGTGCCAGCAGTACCAGAGATCAGCCCCAGCATTTT. Protein product: CASSTRDQPQHF.